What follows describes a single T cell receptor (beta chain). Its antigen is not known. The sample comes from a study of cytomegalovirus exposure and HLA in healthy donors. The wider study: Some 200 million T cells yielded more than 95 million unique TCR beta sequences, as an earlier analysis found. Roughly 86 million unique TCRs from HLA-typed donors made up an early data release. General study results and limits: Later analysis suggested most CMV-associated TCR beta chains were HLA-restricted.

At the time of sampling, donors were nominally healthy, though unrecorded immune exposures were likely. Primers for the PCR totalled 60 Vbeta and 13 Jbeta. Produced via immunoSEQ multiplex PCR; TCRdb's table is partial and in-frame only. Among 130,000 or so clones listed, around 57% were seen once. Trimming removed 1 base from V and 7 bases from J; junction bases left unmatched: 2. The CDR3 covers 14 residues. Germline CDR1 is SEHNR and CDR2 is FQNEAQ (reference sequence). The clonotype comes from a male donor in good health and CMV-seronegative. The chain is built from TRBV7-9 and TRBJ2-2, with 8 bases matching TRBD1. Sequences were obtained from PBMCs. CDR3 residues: CASSLGQGYGELFF. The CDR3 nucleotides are TGTGCCAGCAGCTTAGGACAGGGGTACGGGGAGCTGTTTTTT.